Below, 30 T cell receptor beta chains from the same sample are listed, as sequenced in a study of identical twins' blood T cells. TCRdb independently ran MiXCR on the 5' RACE reads; one entry per CDR3 protein. Of roughly 380,000 distinct CDR3 sequences listed, 28% are singletons. Sequencing was carried out using PBMCs. The receptors shown here come from a woman between 18 and 49 years old in good health.

DNA of the CDR3: TGTGCCAGCAGTCAGCGGGGCGACTACAATGAGCAGTTCTTC. This sequence encodes CASSQRGDYNEQFF. The chain joins TRBV2 to TRBJ2-1; TRBD2 aligns across 7 bases. The CDR3 consists of 14 residues. Trimming at V came to 5 bases and at J to 3 bases, leaving 4 bases not matched to a gene. Germline CDR1 SNHLY, CDR2 FYNNEI.

In this sample, this clonotype turned up a few times. V gene TRBV10-3 combines with J gene TRBJ2-1; D is ambiguous. The V and J ends lost 8 bases and 0 bases respectively, with 8 bases between them. This CDR3 comprises 13 residues. Germline-derived CDR1 and CDR2 are ENHRY and SYGVKD. The CDR3: CAISASSYNEQFF. The CDR3, as DNA: TGTGCCATCTCCGCTAGCTCCTACAATGAGCAGTTCTTC.

The CDR3 nucleotides read TGTGCCAGCTCACCTCCCGTATGGACCGGGGAGCTGTTTTTT. It encodes CASSPPVWTGELFF. The chain uses TRBV18 and TRBJ2-2; D gene unclear. Trimming pared 3 bases from V and 5 bases from J, leaving 10 bases between. CDR1 KGHSH and CDR2 LQKENI come from the germline V gene. CDR3 length: 14 residues.

This clonotype came up once. The J gene is TRBJ1-2, the V gene TRBV5-1, with 7 bases that match TRBD1. V trimming: 4 bases; J trimming: 0 bases; junction bases outside the gene matches: 6. The CDR3 length is 15 residues. Germline lookup yields CDR1 SGHRS and CDR2 YFSETQ. The CDR3 sequence is CASSGGDRPNYGYTF. For the CDR3, the DNA is TGCGCCAGCAGCGGGGGGGACAGACCTAACTATGGCTACACCTTC. Full variable domain (rest looked up from reference TRBV5-1 and TRBJ1-2): KAGVTQTPRYLIKTRGQQVTLSCSPISGHRSVSWYQQTPGQGLQFLFEYFSETQRNKGNFPGRFSGRQFSNSRSEMNVSTLELGDSALYLCASSGGDRPNYGYTFGSGTRLTVV.

This chain links TRBV6-5 with TRBJ1-2, with 8 bases fitting TRBD1. This CDR3 comprises 13 residues. Trimming cost V 2 bases and J 7 bases; bases outside gene matches: 3. Germline V CDR1 and CDR2: MNHEY, SVGAGI. Written as DNA, the CDR3 is TGTGCCAGCAGTTACACCACAGGGGGTGGCTACACCTTC. It yields the protein CASSYTTGGGYTF.

This clonotype was counted a few times. This chain connects TRBV11-2 to TRBJ2-1, with D perhaps being TRBD1 or TRBD2 (5 bases each). This CDR3 has 16 amino acids. The germline V gene has CDR1 SGHAT and CDR2 FQNNGV. V shed 8 bases and J shed 3 bases, with 20 bases lying between them. The DNA for the CDR3 is TGTGCCAGCCGAACACTCCGGGGACGGGTCTACAATGAGCAGTTCTTC. Translation: CASRTLRGRVYNEQFF.

This clonotype was detected many times. This sequence joins TRBV29-1 and TRBJ2-1; TRBD2 matches at 9 bases. CDR1 SQVTM and CDR2 ANQGSEA come from the germline V gene. The V gene end was trimmed by 1 base and the J gene end by 4 bases; junction bases not matched to a gene: 2. This CDR3 is 14 amino acids long. The CDR3 protein is CSVEGGRGYNEQFF. In nucleotides, the CDR3 is TGCAGCGTTGAAGGCGGGAGGGGATACAATGAGCAGTTCTTC.

The V call is TRBV7-8, the J call TRBJ1-2; the D is unclear. Germline V gene lookup returns CDR1 SGHVS and CDR2 FQNEAQ. The CDR3 runs 13 residues. The germline V and J ends were trimmed by 1 base and 8 bases, with 11 bases remaining between them. The DNA of the CDR3 is TGTGCCAGCAGCTTAGTTCCAACGCGCGGCTACACCTTC. Protein product: CASSLVPTRGYTF.

With regard to this clonotype: One end of the junction is discordant with germline, which a read error may explain. The V call is TRBV3-1, the J call TRBJ2-2; 7 bases are a match to TRBD1. The germline V gene encodes CDR1 LGHDT and CDR2 YNNKEL (reference sequence). The CDR3 covers 16 residues. The CDR3 DNA reads TGTGCCAGCAGCACACAGAGACAGGGTTGGACCGGGGAGCTGCTTTTT. It codes for CASSTQRQGWTGELLF. Together with reference TRBV3-1 and TRBJ2-2, the CDR3 gives the full variable domain: DTAVSQTPKYLVTQMGNDKSIKCEQNLGHDTMYWYKQDSKKFLKIMFSYNNKELIINETVPNRFSPKSPDKAHLNLHINSLELGDSAVYFCASSTQRQGWTGELLFGEGSRLTVL.

The genes are TRBV7-9 and TRBJ1-1, with D uncertain. The CDR3 consists of 13 residues. Germline CDR1 and CDR2: SEHNR and FQNEAQ (reference sequence). V lost 3 bases and J 4 bases, leaving 9 bases between the germline ends. The DNA of the CDR3 is TGTGCCAGCAGCTTGCGGGTTGTCACTGAAGCTTTCTTT. It encodes CASSLRVVTEAFF.

The chain employs TRBV5-1 and TRBJ1-3; D not certain. Trimming cost V 0 bases and J 6 bases, with 10 bases left between them. Per germline, CDR1 SGHRS and CDR2 YFSETQ. CDR3 size: 14 residues. Here the CDR3 DNA reads TGCGCCAGCAGCTTGGAGTCGCAGGCAAACACCATATATTTT. Residues: CASSLESQANTIYF.

This chain joins TRBV29-1 and TRBJ1-1; tentatively, D is TRBD1 (6 bases). The CDR3 is 14 residues long. CDR1 SQVTM and CDR2 ANQGSEA come from the germline V gene. V lost 4 bases and J 4 bases, leaving 16 bases between the germline ends. The CDR3, as DNA: TGCAGCGTTGTTAGAGGGGGTATGTTCACTGAAGCTTTCTTT. It translates to CSVVRGGMFTEAFF.

The table lists this clonotype with a few counts. The genes are TRBV28 and TRBJ1-6; D is undetermined. Trimming removed 7 bases from V and 7 bases from J, with 17 bases in between. The CDR3 contains 15 residues. Germline values: CDR1 MDHEN, CDR2 SYDVKM. This CDR3 is CASTLVRSDNSPLHF. The CDR3 coding sequence is TGTGCCAGCACCCTGGTGAGATCCGACAATTCACCCCTCCACTTT.

The chain carries TRBV19 and TRBJ1-5; D perhaps matches TRBD1 (5 bases). V dropped 1 base and J dropped 9 bases, with 13 bases sitting between them. The CDR3 loop spans 14 amino acids. Germline CDR1 and CDR2: LNHDA and SQIVND (reference sequence). Here the CDR3 reads CASSIGVGLRPQHF. The CDR3 nucleotides are TGTGCCAGTAGTATAGGGGTGGGACTTCGGCCCCAGCATTTT.

The genes are TRBV5-1 and TRBJ1-2; D not resolved. There are 14 residues in the CDR3. CDR1 and CDR2 from the germline V gene are SGHRS and YFSETQ. V lost 2 bases, J lost 3 bases, and 11 bases lay in between. In DNA form, the CDR3 reads TGCGCCAGCAGCTTAGATGGAGGACACTATGGCTACACCTTC. This encodes CASSLDGGHYGYTF.

The chain uses TRBV9 and TRBJ1-1; D gene unclear. The V gene lost 0 bases and the J gene lost 3 bases, with 9 bases spanning the gap. Germline V CDR1 and CDR2: SGDLS, YYNGEE. The CDR3 sequence is 14 residues long. CDR3 region: CASSVAELYTEAFF. The CDR3 DNA reads as TGTGCCAGCAGCGTAGCTGAGTTATACACTGAAGCTTTCTTT.

This clonotype came up many times. The chain couples TRBV27 to TRBJ2-1; D not certain. This CDR3 has 12 amino acids. Trimming shortened V by 6 bases and J by 9 bases, and 12 bases separated the two germline ends. Germline assignment: CDR1 MNHEY and CDR2 SMNVEV (reference sequence). In nucleotides, the CDR3 is TGTGCCAGCAGAGCTGCCGAGTTTGAGCAGTTCTTC. Amino acids: CASRAAEFEQFF.

The J gene is TRBJ1-6, the V gene TRBV27, with unresolved D. CDR1 MNHEY and CDR2 SMNVEV come from the germline V gene (reference sequence). The CDR3 length is 14 residues. The germline V and J ends were trimmed by 6 bases and 3 bases, with 9 bases remaining between them. CDR3 DNA: TGTGCCAGCAGCCCGGGTCTCTATAATTCACCCCTCCACTTT. This gives the protein CASSPGLYNSPLHF.

For the CDR3, the DNA is TGTGCCAGCAGCCCTACACCTGGTAGCACTGAAGCTTTCTTT. Protein: CASSPTPGSTEAFF. This chain joins TRBV5-4 and TRBJ1-1; D is undetermined. The CDR3 spans 14 residues. Looked up from germline, CDR1 is SGHNT and CDR2 is YYREEE (reference sequence). Trimming removed 4 bases from V and 4 bases from J, with 14 bases in between.

This clonotype was picked up a small number of times. The chain has TRBV6-5 and TRBJ2-3; D tentatively fits TRBD1 or TRBD2 (5 bases each). There are 16 residues in the CDR3. The germline V gene has CDR1 MNHEY and CDR2 SVGAGI. The V end lost 6 bases, the J end lost 4 bases, and 20 bases lay between the germline ends. CDR3 in DNA: TGTGCCAGCAGCTCCCTATCGGGGAAAGGGGCAGATACGCAGTATTTT. It specifies CASSSLSGKGADTQYF.

This clonotype has just a few counts. This chain links TRBV9 with TRBJ1-4, with 7 bases that match TRBD1. This CDR3 has 13 residues. CDR1 is SGDLS, CDR2 YYNGEE, per germline. V trimming: 3 bases; J trimming: 7 bases; junction bases outside the gene matches: 3. This chain's CDR3 is CASSGTGSEKLFF. The CDR3 DNA follows: TGTGCCAGCAGCGGGACAGGTAGTGAAAAACTGTTTTTT. The full variable domain, in which reference TRBV9 and TRBJ1-4 provide the parts outside the CDR3, is DSGVTQTPKHLITATGQRVTLRCSPRSGDLSVYWYQQSLDQGLQFLIQYYNGEERAKGNILERFSAQQFPDLHSELNLSSLELGDSALYFCASSGTGSEKLFFGSGTQLSVL.

The chain recombines TRBV20-1 with TRBJ2-3; the match to TRBD2 covers 8 bases. With 6 bases clipped from V and 2 bases from J, the junction kept 7 bases outside the gene matches. The CDR3 spans 14 residues. Germline CDR1 DFQATT, CDR2 SNEGSKA (reference sequence). The CDR3 protein is CSAPTSGYTDTQYF. CDR3 bases: TGCAGTGCCCCCACTAGCGGATACACAGATACGCAGTATTTT.

The chain has TRBV19 and TRBJ1-1, with D unclear. V was pared by 10 bases and J by 4 bases, with 10 bases between. Germline V CDR1 and CDR2: LNHDA, SQIVND (reference sequence). CDR3 length: 11 amino acids. CDR3 nucleotides: TGTGCCACCGGATGGGGCACTGAAGCTTTCTTT. Translated, it gives CATGWGTEAFF. Full variable domain (rest looked up from reference TRBV19 and TRBJ1-1): DGGITQSPKYLFRKEGQNVTLSCEQNLNHDAMYWYRQDPGQGLRLIYYSQIVNDFQKGDIAEGYSVSREKKESFPLTVTSAQKNPTAFYLCATGWGTEAFFGQGTRLTVV.

The CDR3 sequence: CASSSSHSGTGVWFF. As DNA, the CDR3 is TGTGCCAGCAGTTCTTCTCACTCCGGGACAGGGGTTTGGTTCTTC. This chain links TRBV27 with TRBJ2-1, with 10 bases identical to TRBD1. J was trimmed by 15 bases and V by 4 bases; bases with no gene match: 15. Per the germline V gene, CDR1 is MNHEY and CDR2 is SMNVEV (reference sequence). The CDR3 extends over 15 amino acids.

The J gene is TRBJ2-7, the V gene TRBV5-1; TRBD1 agrees at 8 bases. Germline trimming cut 2 bases from V and 3 bases from J; bases unmatched to any gene: 10. Germline CDR1 SGHRS, CDR2 YFSETQ. The CDR3 is made up of 16 amino acids. In DNA form, the CDR3 reads TGCGCCAGCAGCTTTGCCAGGGGGCTCTCCTTCTACGAGCAGTACTTC. Protein sequence: CASSFARGLSFYEQYF.

This clonotype was detected a few times. This rearrangement joins TRBV14 to TRBJ2-2, with D possibly TRBD2 on 6 matching bases. This CDR3 contains 16 residues. Trimming removed 5 bases at V and 5 bases at J, with 18 bases between. The germline V gene encodes CDR1 SGHDN and CDR2 FVKESK. Here the CDR3 reads CASSDLTGRPTGELFF. The CDR3 coding sequence is TGTGCCAGCAGCGACCTCACGGGGAGGCCGACCGGGGAGCTGTTTTTT.

This chain joins TRBV18 and TRBJ1-1; D gene unclear. Germline lookup yields CDR1 KGHSH and CDR2 LQKENI. This CDR3 spans 12 amino acids. The V and J ends lost 3 bases and 7 bases respectively, with 9 bases between them. The CDR3 loop is CASSPTADEAFF. For the CDR3, the DNA is TGTGCCAGCTCACCCACAGCCGATGAAGCTTTCTTT.

This clonotype showed up just once. The V gene is TRBV5-1, the J gene TRBJ1-1, with D hard to call. V was clipped by 4 bases and J by 1 base, with 11 bases between them. The germline V gene has CDR1 SGHRS and CDR2 YFSETQ. There are 14 residues in the CDR3. In DNA form, the CDR3 reads TGCGCCAGCAGCCCTTCCACGGAGAACACTGAAGCTTTCTTT. It encodes CASSPSTENTEAFF.

This clonotype was counted only a few times. V and J are TRBV6-5 and TRBJ1-5; TRBD1 agrees at 7 bases. V gave up 0 bases and J gave up 6 bases; unmatched junction bases: 5. Germline loops: CDR1 MNHEY, CDR2 SVGAGI. The CDR3 is made up of 15 amino acids. The CDR3 loop is CASSYSTAGGQPQHF. DNA for the CDR3: TGTGCCAGCAGTTACTCGACGGCAGGGGGTCAGCCCCAGCATTTT.

The V and J genes are TRBV20-1 and TRBJ1-1, with 7 bases identical to TRBD1. V was clipped by 3 bases and J by 2 bases; unmatched bases: 6. The CDR3 length is 14 residues. CDR1 is DFQATT and CDR2 is SNEGSKA in the germline V gene (reference sequence). The CDR3 DNA sequence: TGCAGTGCTAGCAAGGGGGCCCCAAACACTGAAGCTTTCTTT. It yields the protein CSASKGAPNTEAFF.